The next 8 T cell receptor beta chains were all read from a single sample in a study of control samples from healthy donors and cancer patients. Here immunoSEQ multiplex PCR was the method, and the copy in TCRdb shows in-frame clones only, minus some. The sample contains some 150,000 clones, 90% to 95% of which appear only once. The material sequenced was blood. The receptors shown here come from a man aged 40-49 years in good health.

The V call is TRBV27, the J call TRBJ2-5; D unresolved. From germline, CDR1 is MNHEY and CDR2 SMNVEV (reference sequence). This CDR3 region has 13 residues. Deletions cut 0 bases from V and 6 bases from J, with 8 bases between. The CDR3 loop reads CASSLSPEKTQYF. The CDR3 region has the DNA TGTGCCAGCAGTTTATCGCCAGAAAAGACCCAGTACTTC.

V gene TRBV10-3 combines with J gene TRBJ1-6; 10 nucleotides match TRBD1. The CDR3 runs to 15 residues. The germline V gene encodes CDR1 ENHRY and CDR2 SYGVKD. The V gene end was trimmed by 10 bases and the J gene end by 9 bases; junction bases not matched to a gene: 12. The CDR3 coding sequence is TGTGCCACCCACTCCGGGACAGGGGTAACTTCACCCCTCCACTTT. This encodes CATHSGTGVTSPLHF.

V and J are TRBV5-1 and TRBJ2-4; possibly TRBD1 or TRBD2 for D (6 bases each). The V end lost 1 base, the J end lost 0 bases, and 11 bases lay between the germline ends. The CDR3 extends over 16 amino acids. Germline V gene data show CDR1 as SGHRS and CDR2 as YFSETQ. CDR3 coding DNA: TGCGCCAGCAGCTTGACGGGGGCAGTAGCCAAAAACATTCAGTACTTC. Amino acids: CASSLTGAVAKNIQYF.

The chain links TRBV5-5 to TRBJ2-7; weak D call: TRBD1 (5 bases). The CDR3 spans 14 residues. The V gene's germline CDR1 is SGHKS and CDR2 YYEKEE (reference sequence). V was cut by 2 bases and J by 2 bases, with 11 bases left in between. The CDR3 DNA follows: TGTGCCAGCAGCTTATCTGGCAGGGCCTACGAGCAGTACTTC. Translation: CASSLSGRAYEQYF.

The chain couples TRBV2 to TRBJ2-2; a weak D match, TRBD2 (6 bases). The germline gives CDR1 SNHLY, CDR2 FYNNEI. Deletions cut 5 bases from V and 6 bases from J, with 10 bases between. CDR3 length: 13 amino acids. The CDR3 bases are TGTGCCAGCAGTCGCGGGGTGGCCGGGGAGCTGTTTTTT. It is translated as CASSRGVAGELFF.

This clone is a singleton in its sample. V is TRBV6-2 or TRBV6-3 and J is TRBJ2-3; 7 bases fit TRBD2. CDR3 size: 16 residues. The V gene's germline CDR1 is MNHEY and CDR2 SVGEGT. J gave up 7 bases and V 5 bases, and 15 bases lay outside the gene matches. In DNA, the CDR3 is TGTGCCAGCAGTCTCCCCCAGGGAGCGGGACGGAATACGCAGTATTTT. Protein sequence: CASSLPQGAGRNTQYF.

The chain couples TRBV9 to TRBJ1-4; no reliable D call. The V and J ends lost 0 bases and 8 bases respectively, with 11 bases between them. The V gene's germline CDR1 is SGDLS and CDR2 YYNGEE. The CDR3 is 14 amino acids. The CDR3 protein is CASSVGGRREKLFF. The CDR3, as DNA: TGTGCCAGCAGCGTAGGTGGAAGGCGAGAAAAACTGTTTTTT.

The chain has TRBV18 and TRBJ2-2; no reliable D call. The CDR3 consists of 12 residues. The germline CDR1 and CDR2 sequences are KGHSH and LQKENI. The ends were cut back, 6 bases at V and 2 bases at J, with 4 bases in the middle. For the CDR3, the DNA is TGTGCCAGCTCCCCCAACACCGGGGAGCTGTTTTTT. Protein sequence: CASSPNTGELFF.